The 2 T cell receptor beta chains reported below all come from one sample, sequenced in a study of CD8+ T cells in alopecia areata. Reverse transcription of extracted RNA yielded cDNA, which provided the sequencing template. Assay used: immunoSEQ multiplex PCR; TCRdb lists only in-frame clones, some missing. Here the sample spans 150,000 to 190,000 clones, more than 45% being singletons. The source was CD8+ T cells sorted from blood, collected at week 0. Receptors were obtained from a human donor with alopecia areata.

The gene calls are TRBV12-5 and TRBJ2-1; 9 positions agree with TRBD1. The length of the CDR3 is 13 residues. Germline lookup yields CDR1 LGHNT and CDR2 FRNRAP. Trimming cost V 6 bases and J 10 bases; bases outside gene matches: 7. The DNA for the CDR3 is TGTGCTAGTGGGCAGGACAGGGGATGGGAGCAGTTCTTC. Translated, it gives CASGQDRGWEQFF.

In regard to this clone: Because it lacks the conserved phenylalanine or tryptophan at the end, this CDR3 is likely a read error. The DNA is omitted, as the CDR3 cannot be located on it reliably, and the CDR3 follows TCRdb's listing. The rearrangement links TRBV6-5 to TRBJ1-2. With termini counted, the CDR3 has 11 amino acids. Germline CDR1 is MNHEY and CDR2 is SVGAGI. CDR3 loop: CASRVAREVRI.